The 14 T cell receptor beta chains in this list originate from one sample, sequenced in a study of cytomegalovirus exposure and HLA in healthy donors. Primers for the PCR totalled 60 Vbeta and 13 Jbeta. Repertoires were generated with immunoSEQ multiplex PCR, while TCRdb's copy carries only in-frame clones and drops some. This table has more than 90,000 clones, roughly 71% appearing once. Sequencing input: PBMCs. Source of these receptors: a man aged 50 to 60 in good health and CMV-seronegative.

The V gene is TRBV5-1, the J gene TRBJ1-5, with D possibly matching TRBD1 (6 bases). CDR3 length equals 15 residues. The V gene lost 5 bases and the J gene lost 6 bases, with 18 bases spanning the gap. Germline V gene data show CDR1 as SGHRS and CDR2 as YFSETQ. The DNA of the CDR3 is TGCGCCAGCAGGGCAGGGGCCTCTCTAAGTCAGCCCCAGCATTTT. Translating gives CASRAGASLSQPQHF.

This chain joins TRBV4-2 and TRBJ2-5, with 15 bases matching TRBD2. This CDR3 region has 18 residues. The V segment lost 0 bases and the J segment 5 bases; nucleotides outside the gene matches: 7. Looked up from germline, CDR1 is LGHNA and CDR2 is YNFKEQ. The CDR3 DNA follows: TGTGCCAGCAGCCAAGAGGCGGGACTAGCGGGAGGAGGCGAGACCCAGTACTTC. Amino acid sequence: CASSQEAGLAGGGETQYF.

This clone has only a few counts. The chain combines TRBV5-1 with TRBJ2-5, with 12 positions matching TRBD2. Germline CDR1 is SGHRS and CDR2 is YFSETQ. The CDR3 sequence is 16 residues long. Trimming cost V 0 bases and J 5 bases; bases outside gene matches: 5. CDR3 sequence (DNA): TGCGCCAGCAGCTTGGTCCTAGCGGGGGGGCTGGAGACCCAGTACTTC. It yields the protein CASSLVLAGGLETQYF.

This chain joins TRBV25-1 and TRBJ2-7, with 8 bases that match TRBD1. In germline, CDR1 is MGHDK, CDR2 SYGVNS. Germline trimming cut 4 bases from V and 2 bases from J; bases unmatched to any gene: 1. The CDR3 is made up of 13 amino acids. The CDR3 loop is CASSAGQAYEQYF. DNA for the CDR3: TGTGCCAGCAGTGCGGGACAGGCCTACGAGCAGTACTTC.

This clone was counted between two and nine times. The gene calls are TRBV7-2 and TRBJ1-3; tentative D call: TRBD1 (6 bases). The CDR3 has 14 residues. V was pared by 5 bases and J by 4 bases, with 12 bases between. CDR1 SGHTA and CDR2 FQGNSA come from the germline V gene. The CDR3 bases are TGTGCCAGCAGCCCCGGGACAAGAGGAAACACCATATATTTT. The encoded protein is CASSPGTRGNTIYF.

The rearrangement joins TRBV28 to TRBJ1-1, with TRBD1 matching 8 bases. In germline, CDR1 is MDHEN, CDR2 SYDVKM. Trimming took 5 bases from V and 4 from J; bases not matched to a gene: 9. This CDR3 is 15 amino acids long. The DNA for the CDR3 is TGTGCCAGCAGTCCGCCTATCACAGGGGGCACTGAAGCTTTCTTT. This gives the protein CASSPPITGGTEAFF.

This sequence joins TRBV27 and TRBJ2-5; TRBD2 is a possible D gene (7 bases). With 8 bases removed from V and 4 bases from J, the gap between germline ends came to 14 bases. The CDR3 is 13 amino acids. Germline V lookup: CDR1 MNHEY, CDR2 SMNVEV (reference sequence). The CDR3 spells CASGGGRGETQYF. The CDR3 region has the DNA TGTGCCAGCGGGGGGGGGCGTGGAGAGACCCAGTACTTC.

The J gene is TRBJ1-4, the V gene TRBV9; D perhaps matches TRBD1 (6 bases). Per germline, CDR1 SGDLS and CDR2 YYNGEE. With 4 bases removed from V and 5 bases from J, the gap between germline ends came to 15 bases. The CDR3 is made up of 15 amino acids. The CDR3 nucleotides are TGTGCCAGCAGCAGCCAACAGGGATGGAATGAAAAACTGTTTTTT. This sequence encodes CASSSQQGWNEKLFF.

The rearrangement joins TRBV14 to TRBJ1-3; no firm D call. V lost 2 bases and J 2 bases, leaving 4 bases between the germline ends. Germline CDR1 SGHDN, CDR2 FVKESK. CDR3 size: 13 residues. CDR3 in DNA: TGTGCCAGCAGCCAATCGGCTGGAAACACCATATATTTT. Its translation is CASSQSAGNTIYF.

CDR3 in amino acids: CASSLGQGLADVGETQYF. In nucleotides, the CDR3 is TGTGCCAGCAGCTTAGGCCAGGGACTAGCTGATGTAGGGGAGACCCAGTACTTC. The chain joins TRBV13 to TRBJ2-5; 9 bases map to TRBD2. CDR1 and CDR2 from the germline V gene are PRHDT and FYEKMQ (reference sequence). With 0 bases clipped from V and 5 bases from J, the junction kept 13 bases outside the gene matches. The CDR3 has 18 residues.

The gene calls are TRBV6-1 and TRBJ2-3; D is uncertain. The CDR3 covers 15 residues. V was clipped by 3 bases and J by 2 bases, with 12 bases between them. The germline V gene has CDR1 MNHNS and CDR2 SASEGT. CDR3 in DNA: TGTGCCAGCAGTGATGTCTTACAGATCACAGATACGCAGTATTTT. This encodes CASSDVLQITDTQYF.

V usage is TRBV29-1 and J usage is TRBJ2-7; 7 nucleotides align to TRBD1. The CDR3 covers 12 residues. V shed 4 bases, J shed 2 bases, and the junction held 2 bases outside the gene matches. Per germline, CDR1 SQVTM and CDR2 ANQGSEA. The CDR3 is CSVVGQTYEQYF. The CDR3 nucleotides read TGCAGCGTTGTGGGACAGACCTACGAGCAGTACTTC.

The chain couples TRBV2 to TRBJ2-6, with a possible D match to TRBD1 (6 bases). CDR3 length equals 16 residues. The germline gives CDR1 SNHLY, CDR2 FYNNEI. Trimming cost V 5 bases and J 0 bases, with 11 bases left between them. The CDR3 loop reads CASSWTDSSGANVLTF. CDR3 in DNA: TGTGCCAGCAGTTGGACAGACTCCTCTGGGGCCAACGTCCTGACTTTC.

This clone came up a few times. CDR3 DNA sequence: TGCGCCAGCAAACTAGCGGGAGTGGTTGGGGATACGCAGTATTTT. It translates to CASKLAGVVGDTQYF. The chain carries TRBV5-1 and TRBJ2-3, with 11 bases that match TRBD2. V trimming: 6 bases; J trimming: 6 bases; junction bases outside the gene matches: 9. The CDR3 spans 15 residues. From germline, CDR1 is SGHRS and CDR2 YFSETQ.